The 27 T cell receptor beta chains below come from one sample, sequenced in a study of control samples from healthy donors and cancer patients. Sequencing used immunoSEQ multiplex PCR; TCRdb keeps in-frame clones, though not all of them. This repertoire shows 70,000 to 95,000 clones, 93% found once; its top ten account for around 1.3%. The source material was PBMCs. The receptors come from a woman aged 40 to 49 with lung cancer.

V and J are TRBV9 and TRBJ2-7, with D hard to call. The CDR3 runs 13 residues. CDR1 and CDR2 from the germline V gene are SGDLS and YYNGEE. Trimming pared 4 bases from V and 2 bases from J, leaving 10 bases between. The CDR3 is CASSPRQAYEQYF. For the CDR3, the DNA is TGTGCCAGCAGCCCTAGACAAGCCTACGAGCAGTACTTC.

The chain joins TRBV27 to TRBJ2-1, with D unresolved. The CDR3 is 14 amino acids. The V gene's germline CDR1 is MNHEY and CDR2 SMNVEV (reference sequence). V gave up 3 bases and J gave up 6 bases, with 12 bases separating them. The CDR3: CASSFRAGPNEQFF. The CDR3 DNA sequence: TGTGCCAGCAGTTTTAGGGCAGGACCCAATGAGCAGTTCTTC.

This clone is a singleton in its sample. The chain is built from TRBV19 and TRBJ1-6, with 8 bases aligning to TRBD1. The CDR3 loop spans 16 amino acids. The V gene's germline CDR1 is LNHDA and CDR2 SQIVND (reference sequence). V shed 6 bases and J 11 bases; nucleotides not matched to a gene: 15. The CDR3 bases are TGTGCCAGTAGCAGTCCCGGGACAGGCGGCAGGGCACCCCTCCACTTT. It encodes CASSSPGTGGRAPLHF.

The chain employs TRBV18 and TRBJ2-7, with no clear D. V lost 6 bases and J 4 bases, leaving 13 bases between the germline ends. There are 13 residues in the CDR3. Germline assignment: CDR1 KGHSH and CDR2 LQKENI. In DNA form, the CDR3 reads TGTGCCAGCTCCTCCGGACCGCGATACGAGCAGTACTTC. Its translation: CASSSGPRYEQYF.

The chain recombines TRBV6-5 with TRBJ1-6; a possible D gene is TRBD1 (5 bases). The germline gives CDR1 MNHEY, CDR2 SVGAGI. This CDR3 is 16 amino acids long. The germline V and J ends were trimmed by 0 bases and 6 bases, with 12 bases remaining between them. CDR3 nucleotides: TGTGCCAGCAGTTACTCGACCTGGGGCCCTAATTCACCCCTCCACTTT. Translating it yields CASSYSTWGPNSPLHF.

V usage is TRBV12-5 and J usage is TRBJ1-2; D not certain. Trimming shortened V by 2 bases and J by 4 bases, and 8 bases separated the two germline ends. Germline assignment: CDR1 LGHNT and CDR2 FRNRAP. The CDR3 is 13 residues long. CDR3 nucleotide sequence: TGTGCTAGTGGTTTGAGGCAGATCTATGGCTACACCTTC. Translating gives CASGLRQIYGYTF.

The CDR3 DNA follows: TGTGCCAGCTGTTCGACAGTATCGAACTCCTACAATGAGCAGTTCTTC. It is translated as CASCSTVSNSYNEQFF. The rearrangement uses TRBV18 and TRBJ2-1, with D perhaps matching TRBD1 (5 bases). Germline assignment: CDR1 KGHSH and CDR2 LQKENI. The CDR3 runs to 16 residues. Trimming pared 7 bases from V and 0 bases from J, leaving 16 bases between.

This chain connects TRBV11-3 to TRBJ2-7; 10 bases map to TRBD1. CDR3 length equals 16 residues. Germline V CDR1 and CDR2: SGHNT, YENEEA. The V gene end was trimmed by 1 base and the J gene end by 5 bases; junction bases not matched to a gene: 8. CDR3 residues: CASSLGTGTGADEQYF. The CDR3, as DNA: TGTGCCAGCAGCTTAGGAACCGGGACAGGGGCCGACGAGCAGTACTTC.

This clone was seen once. This rearrangement joins TRBV20-1 to TRBJ2-1; D ambiguous. V was pared by 3 bases and J by 8 bases, with 14 bases between. Germline-derived CDR1 and CDR2 are DFQATT and SNEGSKA (reference sequence). CDR3 length equals 13 residues. DNA for the CDR3: TGCAGTGCTAGTTTCGCGTTAAGGGATGAGCAGTTCTTC. Translation gives CSASFALRDEQFF.

The rearrangement links TRBV10-1 to TRBJ1-1, with D unclear. V was cut by 5 bases and J by 1 base, with 8 bases left in between. This CDR3 is built from 13 residues. Germline V gene sequence: CDR1 WNHNN, CDR2 SYGVQD (reference sequence). CDR3 amino acids: CASSNKGNTEAFF. The DNA of the CDR3 is TGCGCCAGCAGTAACAAAGGGAACACTGAAGCTTTCTTT.

As DNA, the CDR3 is TGCGCCAGCAGCGAGGACCCAGCCCCAAGTATGGCCCAGTACTTC. The encoded protein is CASSEDPAPSMAQYF. This chain connects TRBV5-1 to TRBJ2-5; D remains ambiguous. The CDR3 length is 15 residues. V was cut by 4 bases and J by 9 bases, with 22 bases left in between. The germline V gene encodes CDR1 SGHRS and CDR2 YFSETQ.

This chain uses TRBV27 with TRBJ2-7; 9 bases match TRBD1. V shed 8 bases and J 5 bases; nucleotides not matched to a gene: 7. The germline V gene has CDR1 MNHEY and CDR2 SMNVEV (reference sequence). The CDR3 contains 13 residues. The CDR3 here is CASGPQGADEQYF. DNA of the CDR3: TGTGCCAGCGGACCACAGGGGGCCGACGAGCAGTACTTC.

The chain combines TRBV19 with TRBJ2-5; 8 bases match TRBD1. This CDR3 has 13 residues. Germline CDR1 reads LNHDA; CDR2 reads SQIVND (reference sequence). V lost 6 bases, J lost 5 bases, and 5 bases stayed unmatched. For the CDR3, the DNA is TGTGCCAGTAGGCAGGGGGCTCAGGAGACCCAGTACTTC. Protein sequence: CASRQGAQETQYF.

The chain has TRBV6-6 and TRBJ1-1, with D possibly TRBD1 on 5 matching bases. The CDR3 has 14 amino acids. V lost 6 bases, J lost 6 bases, and 17 bases lay in between. CDR1 MNHNY and CDR2 SVGAGI come from the germline V gene (reference sequence). CDR3 residues: CASSPPSGVPEAFF. CDR3 nucleotides: TGTGCCAGCAGCCCTCCCTCGGGGGTTCCTGAAGCTTTCTTT.

The chain has TRBV3-1 (or the pseudogene TRBV3-2) and TRBJ2-3; perhaps TRBD2 as D (5 bases). CDR3 length: 13 residues. V was shortened by 3 bases and J by 4 bases, with 8 bases between the two germline ends. Germline V gene data show CDR1 as LGHDT and CDR2 as YNNKEL (reference sequence). CDR3 DNA sequence: TGTGCCAGCAGCCACGGACTGCCAGATACGCAGTATTTT. Amino acids: CASSHGLPDTQYF.

The chain links TRBV9 to TRBJ1-5, with 7 bases aligning to TRBD1. CDR1 and CDR2 (germline): SGDLS, YYNGEE. V lost 3 bases to trimming and J lost 2 bases; unmatched junction nucleotides: 20. The CDR3 loop spans 20 amino acids. Written as DNA, the CDR3 is TGTGCCAGCAGCGATCACCTACCCAGGGGGGGGAGTTTACGCAATCAGCCCCAGCATTTT. Translating gives CASSDHLPRGGSLRNQPQHF.

This clone has a single count. The rearrangement links TRBV9 to TRBJ2-1; the D is unclear. Trimming removed 4 bases at V and 14 bases at J, with 16 bases between. CDR1 is SGDLS, CDR2 YYNGEE, per germline. This CDR3 region has 12 residues. The CDR3 loop is CASSFPDPQKFF. In DNA form, the CDR3 reads TGTGCCAGCAGCTTCCCCGACCCTCAGAAGTTCTTC.

The chain uses TRBV6-5 and TRBJ2-3; a possible D gene is TRBD1 (6 bases). Trimming removed 6 bases from V and 2 bases from J, with 9 bases in between. The CDR3 length is 13 residues. CDR1 MNHEY and CDR2 SVGAGI come from the germline V gene. The CDR3 coding sequence is TGTGCCAGCAGGAGGGGGAACACAGATACGCAGTATTTT. It encodes CASRRGNTDTQYF.

The chain is built from TRBV19 and TRBJ2-7; D perhaps matches TRBD2 (5 bases). The CDR3 runs 14 residues. With 6 bases removed from V and 6 bases from J, the gap between germline ends came to 18 bases. The V gene's germline CDR1 is LNHDA and CDR2 SQIVND (reference sequence). The DNA for the CDR3 is TGTGCCAGTAGCCATGACACGGGAAGAGTCGAGCAGTACTTC. Its translation: CASSHDTGRVEQYF.

CDR3 region: CASSPTRTDRREKLFF. Written as DNA, the CDR3 is TGTGCCAGCTCACCCACCCGGACTGACAGAAGAGAAAAACTGTTTTTT. V is TRBV18 and J is TRBJ1-4; tentatively, D is TRBD1 (5 bases). Trimming stripped 3 bases from V and 8 bases from J, with 19 bases between. CDR1 is KGHSH and CDR2 is LQKENI in the germline V gene. CDR3 length: 16 amino acids.

The chain recombines TRBV30 with TRBJ1-1; D gene unclear. Germline CDR1 GTSNPN, CDR2 SVGIG (reference sequence). CDR3 length equals 14 residues. The ends were cut back, 0 bases at V and 0 bases at J, with 8 bases in the middle. CDR3 DNA sequence: TGTGCCTGGAGTGTGGCAGCATTGAACACTGAAGCTTTCTTT. Protein product: CAWSVAALNTEAFF.

This chain links TRBV28 with TRBJ1-6, with 10 positions matching TRBD1. CDR1 and CDR2 from the germline V gene are MDHEN and SYDVKM. The CDR3 is 17 residues long. J gave up 1 base and V 6 bases, and 6 bases lay outside the gene matches. CDR3 bases: TGTGCCAGCAGCCGAGGACAGGGGGGTTCCTATAATTCACCCCTCCACTTT. Translating gives CASSRGQGGSYNSPLHF. Together with reference TRBV28 and TRBJ1-6, the CDR3 gives the full variable domain: DVKVTQSSRYLVKRTGEKVFLECVQDMDHENMFWYRQDPGLGLRLIYFSYDVKMKEKGDIPEGYSVSREKKERFSLILESASTNQTSMYLCASSRGQGGSYNSPLHFGNGTRLTVT.

The V and J genes are TRBV5-6 and TRBJ2-3; TRBD2 matches at 7 bases. Trimming took 4 bases from V and 6 from J; bases not matched to a gene: 8. From germline, CDR1 is SGHDT and CDR2 YYEEEE. The CDR3 totals 14 residues. CDR3 nucleotides: TGTGCCAGCAGCCAACTAGCGCCCGGGGATACGCAGTATTTT. The encoded protein is CASSQLAPGDTQYF.

The V gene is TRBV25-1, the J gene TRBJ2-7; maybe TRBD1 (7 bases). The V end lost 4 bases, the J end lost 3 bases, and 16 bases lay between the germline ends. Germline CDR1 MGHDK, CDR2 SYGVNS. This CDR3 comprises 15 residues. As DNA, the CDR3 is TGTGCCAGCAGTGCCACCTCAGGGGGGAACTACGAGCAGTACTTC. Its translation: CASSATSGGNYEQYF.

The chain joins TRBV28 to TRBJ1-5; D gene uncertain. Trimming took off 3 bases at V and 6 bases at J, with 12 bases between the two ends. The CDR3 sequence is 14 residues long. The germline gives CDR1 MDHEN, CDR2 SYDVKM. The CDR3 loop reads CASSFSGVGQPQHF. The CDR3 bases are TGTGCCAGCAGTTTTTCAGGAGTGGGTCAGCCCCAGCATTTT.

Comments on this clone: The sample holds other DNA sequences that translate to the same CDR3. The rearrangement links TRBV7-6 to TRBJ2-3; D tentatively reads TRBD1 or TRBD2 (5 bases each). The ends were cut back, 2 bases at V and 2 bases at J, with 8 bases in the middle. Germline CDR1 reads SGHVS; CDR2 reads FNYEAQ. The CDR3 contains 14 residues. The CDR3 region is CASSLQGPTDTQYF. CDR3 sequence (DNA): TGTGCCAGCAGCTTACAGGGACCCACAGATACGCAGTATTTT.

This clone was seen once. This chain connects TRBV30 to TRBJ1-1; unclear D gene. Germline V CDR1 and CDR2: GTSNPN, SVGIG (reference sequence). Trimming pared 1 base from V and 11 bases from J, leaving 11 bases between. This CDR3 comprises 11 residues. The CDR3 region has the DNA TGTGCCTGGAGTGGGCGGCGCGAGGCTTTCTTT. Residues: CAWSGRREAFF.